The source of this T cell receptor beta chain is a study of blood T cells in healthy people across ages. The study's findings and limits: Estimated diversity, derived from one million T cells, was regarded as an underestimate.

Concerning this clonotype itself: Its antigen is not identified.

A second PCR, run for about 6 to 11 cycles, used a sample-barcoded 5' primer plus a J-beta primer mix. A single record per CDR3 protein comes from TCRdb applying MiXCR to the 5' RACE reads. The repertoire holds under 750,000 distinct CDR3 sequences, roughly 48% seen once, with 20% to 25% in the top ten. This CDR3 comprises 16 residues. The J segment lost 4 bases and the V segment lost 0 bases, leaving 5 bases of the junction unmatched. Germline V gene data show CDR1 as SGHRS and CDR2 as YFSETQ. The V and J genes are TRBV5-1 and TRBJ2-3; 10 nucleotides line up with TRBD2. The TCR was taken from an elderly man in good health. Sequenced: blood. The CDR3 region is CASSLGGLASADTQYF. The DNA of the CDR3 is TGCGCCAGCAGCTTGGGGGGACTAGCGTCGGCAGATACGCAGTATTTT.